Following are 19 T cell receptor beta chains from one sample sequenced in a study of blood T cell repertoires in COVID-19. Method: immunoSEQ multiplex PCR; TCRdb's copy keeps in-frame clones and lacks some. The data contain over 200,000 clones, around 83% of them singletons. Material: peripheral blood. Source of these receptors: a woman aged 45-59 years with acute or convalescent COVID-19.

This clone was recorded only once. The genes are TRBV18 and TRBJ2-2; 7 bases are a match to TRBD1. V lost 6 bases and J lost 7; bases outside the gene matches: 14. In germline, CDR1 is KGHSH, CDR2 LQKENI. This CDR3 comprises 16 residues. For the CDR3, the DNA is TGTGCCAGCTCCCCGACTGAGACAGGGTACGGCGGGGAGCTGTTTTTT. It translates to CASSPTETGYGGELFF. The entire variable domain, with the rest obtained from reference TRBV18 and TRBJ2-2, is as follows: NAGVMQNPRHLVRRRGQEARLRCSPMKGHSHVYWYRQLPEEGLKFMVYLQKENIIDESGMPKERFSAEFPKEGPSILRIQQVVRGDSAAYFCASSPTETGYGGELFFGEGSRLTVL.

The chain recombines TRBV7-2 with TRBJ1-1; no definite D call. The CDR3 is made up of 14 amino acids. V lost 3 bases and J lost 2, with 10 bases in between. Germline V gene lookup returns CDR1 SGHTA and CDR2 FQGNSA. The chain's CDR3 is CASSLRPANTEAFF. The CDR3 DNA follows: TGTGCCAGCAGCTTGCGGCCAGCCAACACTGAAGCTTTCTTT.

The chain couples TRBV11-2 to TRBJ2-1, with D uncertain. Trimming removed 0 bases at V and 4 bases at J, with 16 bases between. Per the germline V gene, CDR1 is SGHAT and CDR2 is FQNNGV. The CDR3 loop spans 17 amino acids. The CDR3 here is CASSLEVTWPRYNEQFF. CDR3 coding DNA: TGTGCCAGCAGCTTAGAAGTTACCTGGCCCAGGTACAATGAGCAGTTCTTC.

The chain combines TRBV5-4 with TRBJ1-1; 7 nucleotides line up with TRBD1. J gave up 0 bases and V 4 bases, and 9 bases lay outside the gene matches. From germline, CDR1 is SGHNT and CDR2 YYREEE (reference sequence). The CDR3 covers 16 residues. The CDR3 DNA is TGTGCCAGCAGCACCCCGAAGACAGGGATGAACACTGAAGCTTTCTTT. Protein: CASSTPKTGMNTEAFF.

The rearrangement links TRBV3-1 (or the pseudogene TRBV3-2) to TRBJ2-6, with unresolved D. V was pared by 0 bases and J by 0 bases, with 6 bases between. Germline CDR1 LGHDT, CDR2 YNNKEL (reference sequence). This CDR3 has 16 amino acids. The CDR3: CASSQDSPSGANVLTF. CDR3 DNA sequence: TGTGCCAGCAGCCAAGACTCCCCCTCTGGGGCCAACGTCCTGACTTTC.

The J gene is TRBJ1-5, the V gene TRBV6-5, with a weak D call TRBD1 (5 bases). The CDR3 is 13 amino acids. CDR1 is MNHEY and CDR2 is SVGAGI in the germline V gene. V gave up 6 bases and J gave up 10 bases, with 16 bases separating them. Written as DNA, the CDR3 is TGTGCCAGCAGACCTCGGGACGGGGGTCCCCAGCATTTT. Translated: CASRPRDGGPQHF.

The chain employs TRBV13 and TRBJ2-3, with 9 positions matching TRBD2. Germline loops: CDR1 PRHDT, CDR2 FYEKMQ (reference sequence). CDR3 size: 17 residues. V trimming: 5 bases; J trimming: 2 bases; junction bases outside the gene matches: 11. The CDR3 sequence is CASSLTQTSGSTDTQYF. The CDR3, as DNA: TGTGCCAGCAGCCTCACCCAGACTAGCGGCTCCACAGATACGCAGTATTTT.

The chain is built from TRBV5-8 and TRBJ2-7; 8 nucleotides line up with TRBD2. The CDR3 consists of 14 residues. CDR1 and CDR2 (germline): SGHTS, YDEGEE. The V segment lost 2 bases and the J segment 9 bases; nucleotides outside the gene matches: 10. DNA for the CDR3: TGTGCCAGCAGCTTAGTCCAGCGGGAGACCGTGCAGTACTTC. It yields the protein CASSLVQRETVQYF. The entire variable domain, with the rest obtained from reference TRBV5-8 and TRBJ2-7, is as follows: EAGVTQSPTHLIKTRGQQATLRCSPISGHTSVYWYQQALGLGLQFLLWYDEGEERNRGNFPPRFSGRQFPNYSSELNVNALELEDSALYLCASSLVQRETVQYFGPGTRLTVT.

The gene calls are TRBV5-5 and TRBJ1-2, with D possibly TRBD1 on 6 matching bases. Germline loops: CDR1 SGHKS, CDR2 YYEKEE (reference sequence). This CDR3 has 12 amino acids. V was clipped by 1 base and J by 6 bases, with 7 bases between them. Written as DNA, the CDR3 is TGTGCCAGCAGCTTGTACAGGGATGGCTACACCTTC. Its translation is CASSLYRDGYTF. Full variable domain (remainder filled in from reference TRBV5-5 and TRBJ1-2): DAGVTQSPTHLIKTRGQQVTLRCSPISGHKSVSWYQQVLGQGPQFIFQYYEKEERGRGNFPDRFSARQFPNYSSELNVNALLLGDSALYLCASSLYRDGYTFGSGTRLTVV.

V usage is TRBV4-1 and J usage is TRBJ2-3; D is possibly TRBD2 (6 bases). Germline values: CDR1 MGHRA, CDR2 YSYEKL. V shed 1 base and J shed 6 bases, with 11 bases lying between them. This CDR3 spans 14 amino acids. The CDR3 is CASSQGDFRDTQYF. The CDR3 region has the DNA TGCGCCAGCAGCCAAGGGGACTTTCGGGATACGCAGTATTTT.

The chain uses TRBV3-1 (or the pseudogene TRBV3-2) and TRBJ2-2; 11 bases line up with TRBD2. CDR1 and CDR2 (germline): LGHDT, YNNKEL (reference sequence). V shed 5 bases and J 2 bases; nucleotides not matched to a gene: 4. The CDR3 loop spans 16 amino acids. CDR3 in amino acids: CASSSGTSGNTGELFF. CDR3 DNA sequence: TGTGCCAGCAGCAGCGGGACTAGCGGAAACACCGGGGAGCTGTTTTTT.

A single count supports this clone. This rearrangement joins TRBV15 to TRBJ2-4; 7 bases fit TRBD1. Losses at the gene ends were 0 bases for V and 1 base for J; bases not matched to a gene: 15. This CDR3 has 20 residues. The germline V gene has CDR1 LNHNV and CDR2 YYDKDF (reference sequence). CDR3 in DNA: TGTGCCACCAGCAGAGATTCCAGGGGGACCTCAGATGGGGCCAAAAACATTCAGTACTTC. It encodes CATSRDSRGTSDGAKNIQYF.

This chain links TRBV3-1 (or the pseudogene TRBV3-2) with TRBJ1-2, with D unresolved. V was trimmed by 1 base and J by 6 bases, leaving 12 bases between them. The V gene's germline CDR1 is LGHDT and CDR2 YNNKEL (reference sequence). This CDR3 comprises 14 residues. DNA for the CDR3: TGTGCCAGCAGCCAAGTGACGGGGAAGGATGGCTACACCTTC. Translated: CASSQVTGKDGYTF.

V usage is TRBV10-3 and J usage is TRBJ2-1; 11 positions match TRBD1. Germline assignment: CDR1 ENHRY and CDR2 SYGVKD. The CDR3 extends over 15 amino acids. J was trimmed by 7 bases and V by 6 bases; bases with no gene match: 8. The CDR3, as DNA: TGTGCCATCAGGGGGGACAGGGGGGAAGATAATGAGCAGTTCTTC. Translating it yields CAIRGDRGEDNEQFF.

This clone was counted once. The gene calls are TRBV9 and TRBJ2-5; 7 nucleotides agree with TRBD2. CDR3 length: 14 amino acids. The V gene's germline CDR1 is SGDLS and CDR2 YYNGEE. V was pared by 4 bases and J by 2 bases, with 5 bases of the junction left unmatched. The CDR3 sequence: CASSSGTTQETQYF. CDR3 coding DNA: TGTGCCAGCAGCTCGGGGACTACTCAAGAGACCCAGTACTTC. Complete variable domain (other parts from reference TRBV9 and TRBJ2-5): DSGVTQTPKHLITATGQRVTLRCSPRSGDLSVYWYQQSLDQGLQFLIQYYNGEERAKGNILERFSAQQFPDLHSELNLSSLELGDSALYFCASSSGTTQETQYFGPGTRLLVL.

The V and J genes are TRBV20-1 and TRBJ2-7; D may be TRBD2 (6 bases). Trimming took off 3 bases at V and 4 bases at J, with 7 bases between the two ends. The CDR3 is made up of 11 amino acids. Looked up from germline, CDR1 is DFQATT and CDR2 is SNEGSKA (reference sequence). The CDR3 DNA follows: TGCAGTGCTAGCGGGAGATACGAGCAGTACTTC. This sequence encodes CSASGRYEQYF.

The J gene is TRBJ2-2, the V gene TRBV28, with 12 bases fitting TRBD2. CDR1 and CDR2 from the germline V gene are MDHEN and SYDVKM. The V gene end was trimmed by 0 bases and the J gene end by 4 bases; junction bases not matched to a gene: 0. There are 16 residues in the CDR3. The CDR3 here is CASSLWGLAGTGELFF. The CDR3 DNA reads as TGTGCCAGCAGTTTATGGGGACTAGCGGGCACCGGGGAGCTGTTTTTT.

The genes are TRBV6-4 and TRBJ1-2, with D maybe TRBD1 (5 bases). The CDR3 extends over 14 amino acids. V was pared by 0 bases and J by 6 bases, with 11 bases between. The germline CDR1 and CDR2 sequences are MRHNA and SNTAGT. The CDR3, as DNA: TGTGCCAGCAGTGACTCGCGGAGGGACGATGGCTACACCTTC. It encodes CASSDSRRDDGYTF.

The CDR3 region has the DNA TGCGCCAGCGGTCGGGGGGTTTACAATGAGCAGTTCTTC. Translation gives CASGRGVYNEQFF. V is TRBV5-1 and J is TRBJ2-1, with 7 bases lining up with TRBD2. Looked up from germline, CDR1 is SGHRS and CDR2 is YFSETQ. This CDR3 contains 13 residues. With 7 bases clipped from V and 4 bases from J, the junction kept 5 bases outside the gene matches.